A selection of T cell receptor beta chains follows, all from one sample in a study of blood T cell repertoires in COVID-19. This table comes from immunoSEQ multiplex PCR, and its TCRdb copy is limited to in-frame clones, with some not included. The sample records just over 300,000 clones, around 90% being singletons. The material sequenced was PBMCs or T cells enriched from blood (not recorded which). The receptors stem from a woman between 18 and 29 years old with acute COVID-19. CDR3s include the opening cysteine and the closing phenylalanine or tryptophan. The order of the fields is CDR3 protein, J gene, V gene.

CDR3: CAWSPSGGANTEAFF; J: TRBJ1-1; V: TRBV30
CDR3: CASSLTGWGGDTEAFF; J: TRBJ1-1; V: TRBV11-3
CDR3: CASSPEGLYGYTF; J: TRBJ1-2; V: TRBV5-6
CDR3: CASSFPGHLSGANVLTF; J: TRBJ2-6; V: TRBV28
CDR3: CASSLRDNYNEQFF; J: TRBJ2-1; V: TRBV7-9
CDR3: CATSRGTGDPTNEKLFF; J: TRBJ1-4; V: TRBV15
CDR3: CASNPPGSGNTIYF; J: TRBJ1-3; V: TRBV19
CDR3: CASSLTRGETQYF; J: TRBJ2-5; V: TRBV12-3/TRBV12-4
CDR3: CASSPQSSASDWYEQFF; J: TRBJ2-1; V: TRBV7-2
CDR3: CASSSQGTPFGEQFF; J: TRBJ2-1; V: TRBV9
CDR3: CASRGAGRLTNGYTF; J: TRBJ1-2; V: TRBV28
CDR3: CASTGQSSYNSPLHF; J: TRBJ1-6; V: TRBV19
CDR3: CASSQEAGYYEQYF; J: TRBJ2-7; V: TRBV3-1/TRBV3-2
CDR3: CASSLWIPSGSGEQYF; J: TRBJ2-7; V: TRBV28
CDR3: CASRRLASGSYNEQFF; J: TRBJ2-1; V: TRBV27
CDR3: CASSPTTYYSYNEQFF; J: TRBJ2-1; V: TRBV7-3
CDR3: CASSSLAGGGRQYF; J: TRBJ2-7; V: TRBV7-3
CDR3: CASSRGGGLADTQYF; J: TRBJ2-3; V: TRBV5-5
CDR3: CAWSVRLRVGKLFF; J: TRBJ1-4; V: TRBV30
CDR3: CAWGPGFNYGYTF; J: TRBJ1-2; V: TRBV30
CDR3: CASSFSLVQDSNQPQHF; J: TRBJ1-5; V: TRBV28
CDR3: CASGARGAGELFF; J: TRBJ2-2; V: TRBV11-3
CDR3: CARPGLEYQETQYF; J: TRBJ2-5; V: TRBV19
CDR3: CASSIEETGANQPQHF; J: TRBJ1-5; V: TRBV19
CDR3: CASSWEQIEAFF; J: TRBJ1-1; V: TRBV5-1
CDR3: CASTLGGAYNEQFF; J: TRBJ2-1; V: TRBV28
CDR3: CASSGTGTGWNEQYF; J: TRBJ2-7; V: TRBV28
CDR3: CASSIWAGRQGTSNTEAFF; J: TRBJ1-1; V: TRBV19
CDR3: CASSPSGASQPQHF; J: TRBJ1-5; V: TRBV18
CDR3: CASSLYGTYEQYF; J: TRBJ2-7; V: TRBV3-1/TRBV3-2
CDR3: CATSDPQGDSYGYTF; J: TRBJ1-2; V: TRBV24-1
CDR3: CAWTDRAWGNTIYF; J: TRBJ1-3; V: TRBV30
CDR3: CASSQDQGPYGYTF; J: TRBJ1-2; V: TRBV14
CDR3: CASRGQGVNYGYTF; J: TRBJ1-2; V: TRBV25-1
CDR3: CSVVELVGTEAFF; J: TRBJ1-1; V: TRBV29-1
CDR3: CATSRDRGRVGNTIYF; J: TRBJ1-3; V: TRBV15
CDR3: CASSLLAREEQFF; J: TRBJ2-1; V: TRBV28